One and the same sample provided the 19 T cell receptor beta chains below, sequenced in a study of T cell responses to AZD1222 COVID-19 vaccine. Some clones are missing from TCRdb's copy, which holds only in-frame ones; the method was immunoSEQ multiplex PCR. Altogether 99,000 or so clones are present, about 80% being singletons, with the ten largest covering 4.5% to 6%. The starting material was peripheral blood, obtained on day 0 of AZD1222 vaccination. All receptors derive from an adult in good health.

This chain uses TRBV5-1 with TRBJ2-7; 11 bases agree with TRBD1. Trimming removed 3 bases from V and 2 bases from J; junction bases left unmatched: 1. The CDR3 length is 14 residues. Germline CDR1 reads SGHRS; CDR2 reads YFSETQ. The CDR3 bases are TGCGCCAGCAGCTGGACAGGGGGCCCCTACGAGCAGTACTTC. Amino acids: CASSWTGGPYEQYF.

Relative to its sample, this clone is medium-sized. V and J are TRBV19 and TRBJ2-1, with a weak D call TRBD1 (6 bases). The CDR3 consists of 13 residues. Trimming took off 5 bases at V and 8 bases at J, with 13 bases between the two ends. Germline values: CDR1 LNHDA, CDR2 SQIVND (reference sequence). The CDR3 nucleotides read TGTGCCAGTAGTTCAGACAGGTTCCATGAGCAGTTCTTC. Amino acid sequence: CASSSDRFHEQFF.

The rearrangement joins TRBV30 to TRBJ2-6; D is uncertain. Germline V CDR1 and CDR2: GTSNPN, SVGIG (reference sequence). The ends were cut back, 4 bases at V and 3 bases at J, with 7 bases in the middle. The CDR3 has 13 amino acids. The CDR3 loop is CAWMTYGANVLTF. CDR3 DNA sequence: TGTGCCTGGATGACTTATGGGGCCAACGTCCTGACTTTC.

DNA of the CDR3: TGTGCCAGCAGACCCCTTAATGCCCCTTCACCCCTCCACTTT. Amino acids: CASRPLNAPSPLHF. V usage is TRBV27 and J usage is TRBJ1-6; D uncertain. Germline assignment: CDR1 MNHEY and CDR2 SMNVEV (reference sequence). The CDR3 has 14 amino acids. The V gene lost 6 bases and the J gene lost 9 bases, with 15 bases spanning the gap.

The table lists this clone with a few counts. The CDR3: CASSPGAGLTDTQYF. In DNA form, the CDR3 reads TGCGCCAGCAGCCCGGGGGCGGGGTTGACAGATACGCAGTATTTT. The chain uses TRBV5-1 and TRBJ2-3; D possibly uses TRBD1 or TRBD2 (6 bases each). Germline CDR1 SGHRS, CDR2 YFSETQ. V was pared by 4 bases and J by 3 bases, with 15 bases between. CDR3 length: 15 residues.

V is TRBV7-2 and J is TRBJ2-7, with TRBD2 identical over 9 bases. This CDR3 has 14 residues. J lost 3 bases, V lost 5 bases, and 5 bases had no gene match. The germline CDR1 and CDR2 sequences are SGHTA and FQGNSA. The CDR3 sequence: CASSGLAGNYEQYF. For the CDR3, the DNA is TGTGCCAGCAGCGGCCTAGCGGGAAACTACGAGCAGTACTTC.

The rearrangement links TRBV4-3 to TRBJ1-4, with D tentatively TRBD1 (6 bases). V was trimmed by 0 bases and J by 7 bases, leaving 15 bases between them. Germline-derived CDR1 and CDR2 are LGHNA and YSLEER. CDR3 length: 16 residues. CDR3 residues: CASSQDIAGAGEKLFF. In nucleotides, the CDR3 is TGCGCCAGCAGCCAAGATATTGCGGGGGCGGGTGAAAAACTGTTTTTT.

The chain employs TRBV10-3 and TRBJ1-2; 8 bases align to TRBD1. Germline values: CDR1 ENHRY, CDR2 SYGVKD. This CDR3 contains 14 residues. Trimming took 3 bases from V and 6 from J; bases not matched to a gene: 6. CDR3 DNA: TGTGCCATCAGTGATCAGGGGGCATCTCATGGCTACACCTTC. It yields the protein CAISDQGASHGYTF.

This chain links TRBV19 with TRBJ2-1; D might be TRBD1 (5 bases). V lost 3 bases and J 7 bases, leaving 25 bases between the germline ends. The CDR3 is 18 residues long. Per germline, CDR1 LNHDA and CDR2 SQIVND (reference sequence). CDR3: CASSIRDSASRRYNEQFF. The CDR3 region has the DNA TGTGCCAGTAGTATTCGTGACAGCGCATCCCGGCGCTATAATGAGCAGTTCTTC.

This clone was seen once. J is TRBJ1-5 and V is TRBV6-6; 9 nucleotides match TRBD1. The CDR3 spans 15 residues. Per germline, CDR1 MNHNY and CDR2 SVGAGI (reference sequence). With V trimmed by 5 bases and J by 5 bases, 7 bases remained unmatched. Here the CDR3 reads CASSPSRDRDQPQHF. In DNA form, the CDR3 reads TGTGCCAGCAGTCCGTCCCGGGACAGGGATCAGCCCCAGCATTTT.

CDR3 loop: CASSEWGVNQPQHF. In DNA, the CDR3 is TGTGCCAGCAGTGAATGGGGGGTCAATCAGCCCCAGCATTTT. The V gene is TRBV2, the J gene TRBJ1-5; TRBD1 might be the D (5 bases). Germline loops: CDR1 SNHLY, CDR2 FYNNEI. This CDR3 contains 14 residues. Trimming removed 2 bases from V and 3 bases from J, with 8 bases in between.

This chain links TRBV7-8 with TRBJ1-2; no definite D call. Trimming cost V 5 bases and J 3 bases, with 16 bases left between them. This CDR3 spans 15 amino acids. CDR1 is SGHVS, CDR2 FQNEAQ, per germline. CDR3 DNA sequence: TGTGCCAGCAGCCCCAGCCGTCCGCTACACTATGGCTACACCTTC. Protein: CASSPSRPLHYGYTF.

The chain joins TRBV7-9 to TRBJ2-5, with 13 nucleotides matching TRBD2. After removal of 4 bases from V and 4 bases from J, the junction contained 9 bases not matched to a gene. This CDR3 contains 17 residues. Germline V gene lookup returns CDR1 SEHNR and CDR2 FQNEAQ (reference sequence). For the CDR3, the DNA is TGTGCCAGCAGCTCTCTAACTAGCGGGGGGGCGCGAGAGACCCAGTACTTC. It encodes CASSSLTSGGARETQYF.

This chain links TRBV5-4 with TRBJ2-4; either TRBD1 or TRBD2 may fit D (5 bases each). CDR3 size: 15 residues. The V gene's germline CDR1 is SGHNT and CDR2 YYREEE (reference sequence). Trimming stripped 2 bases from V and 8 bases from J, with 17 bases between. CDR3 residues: CASSFAGTGRDIQYF. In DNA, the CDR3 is TGTGCCAGCAGCTTTGCCGGGACGGGAAGGGACATTCAGTACTTC.

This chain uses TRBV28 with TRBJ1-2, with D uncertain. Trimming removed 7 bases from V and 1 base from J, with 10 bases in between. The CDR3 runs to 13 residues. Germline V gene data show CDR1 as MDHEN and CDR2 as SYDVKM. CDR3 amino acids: CASISGSNYGYTF. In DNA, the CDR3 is TGTGCCAGCATAAGTGGGAGTAACTATGGCTACACCTTC.

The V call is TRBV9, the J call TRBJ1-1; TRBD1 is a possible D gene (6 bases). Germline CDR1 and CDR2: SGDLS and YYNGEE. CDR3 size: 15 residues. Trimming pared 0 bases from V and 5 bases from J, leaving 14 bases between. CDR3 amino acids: CASSVGAGVGTEAFF. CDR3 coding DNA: TGTGCCAGCAGCGTAGGAGCAGGGGTGGGGACTGAAGCTTTCTTT.

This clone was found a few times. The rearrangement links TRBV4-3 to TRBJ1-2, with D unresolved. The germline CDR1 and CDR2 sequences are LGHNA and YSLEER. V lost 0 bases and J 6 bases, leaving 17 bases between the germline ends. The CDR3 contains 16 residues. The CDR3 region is CASSQESGIGINGYTF. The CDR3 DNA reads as TGCGCCAGCAGCCAAGAGTCGGGGATAGGCATTAATGGCTACACCTTC.

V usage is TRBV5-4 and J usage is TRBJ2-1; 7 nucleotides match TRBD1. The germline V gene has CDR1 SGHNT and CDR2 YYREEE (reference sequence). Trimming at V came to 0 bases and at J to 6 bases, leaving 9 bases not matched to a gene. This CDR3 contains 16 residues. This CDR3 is CASSLETGQTLNEQFF. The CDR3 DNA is TGTGCCAGCAGCTTGGAAACGGGACAGACACTCAATGAGCAGTTCTTC.

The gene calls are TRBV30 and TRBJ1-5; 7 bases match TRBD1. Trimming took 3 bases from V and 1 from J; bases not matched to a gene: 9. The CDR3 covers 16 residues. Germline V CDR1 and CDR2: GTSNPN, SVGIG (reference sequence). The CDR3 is CAWSRLGGRSNQPQHF. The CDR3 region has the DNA TGTGCCTGGAGCCGGTTAGGGGGCAGGAGCAATCAGCCCCAGCATTTT.